The T cell receptor (beta chain) described here comes from a study of neurological immune-mediated disorders. Study-wide points: Patients with HTLV-1-associated myelopathy showed the most TCR clonal expansion. Those with multiple sclerosis showed the least, falling below healthy controls.

PBMCs stored at -80 C, 2 million in total, were the source of the unsorted libraries. This clonotype was counted many times. The target antigen is unknown. The CDR3 runs 17 residues. The V gene end was trimmed by 6 bases and the J gene end by 1 base; junction bases not matched to a gene: 7. Germline CDR1 DFQATT, CDR2 SNEGSKA (reference sequence). As for the cDNA, it was generated by 5'RACE with 10-nucleotide random UMIs. In TCRdb, the 5' RACE reads were re-called with MiXCR into one record per CDR3 protein. The data contain 50,000 or so distinct CDR3 sequences, around 4% of them singletons. This rearrangement joins TRBV20-1 to TRBJ2-3, with 16 bases matching TRBD2. This clonotype originated in a man aged 55 to 70 with multiple sclerosis. The sequencing input was PBMCs. In DNA, the CDR3 is TGCAGTGCAGACGGGACTAGCGGGAGGGGGGGCACAGATACGCAGTATTTT. This encodes CSADGTSGRGGTDTQYF.